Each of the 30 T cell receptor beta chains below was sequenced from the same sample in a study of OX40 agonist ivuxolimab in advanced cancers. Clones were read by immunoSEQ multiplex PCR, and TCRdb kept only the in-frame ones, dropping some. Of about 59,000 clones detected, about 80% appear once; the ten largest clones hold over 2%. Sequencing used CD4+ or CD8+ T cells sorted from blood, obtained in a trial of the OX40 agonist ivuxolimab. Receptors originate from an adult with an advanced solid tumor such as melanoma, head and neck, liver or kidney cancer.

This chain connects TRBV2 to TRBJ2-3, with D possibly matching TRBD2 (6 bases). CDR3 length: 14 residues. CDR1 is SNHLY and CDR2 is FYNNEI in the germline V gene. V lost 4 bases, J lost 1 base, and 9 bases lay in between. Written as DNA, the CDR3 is TGTGCCAGCAGTGGGCGGAGGGGCACAGATACGCAGTATTTT. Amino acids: CASSGRRGTDTQYF.

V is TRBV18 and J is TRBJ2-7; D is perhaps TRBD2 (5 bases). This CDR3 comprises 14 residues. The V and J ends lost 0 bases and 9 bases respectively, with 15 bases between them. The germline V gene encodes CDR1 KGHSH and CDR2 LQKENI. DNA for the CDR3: TGTGCCAGCTCACCACCGGGAGACCGACTTCGGCAGTACTTC. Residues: CASSPPGDRLRQYF.

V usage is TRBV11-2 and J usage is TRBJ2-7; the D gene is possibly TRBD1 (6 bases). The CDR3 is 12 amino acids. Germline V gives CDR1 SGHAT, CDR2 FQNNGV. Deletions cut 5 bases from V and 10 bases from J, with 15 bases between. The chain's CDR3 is CASSPPGTTQYF. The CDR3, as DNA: TGTGCCAGCAGCCCCCCCGGGACAACCCAGTACTTC.

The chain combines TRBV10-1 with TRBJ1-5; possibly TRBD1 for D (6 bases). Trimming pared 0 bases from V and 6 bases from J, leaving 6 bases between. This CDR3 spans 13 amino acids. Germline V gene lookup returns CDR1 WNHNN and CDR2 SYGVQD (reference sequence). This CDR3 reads CASSESTGQPQHF. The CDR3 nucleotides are TGCGCCAGCAGTGAGTCGACAGGTCAGCCCCAGCATTTT.

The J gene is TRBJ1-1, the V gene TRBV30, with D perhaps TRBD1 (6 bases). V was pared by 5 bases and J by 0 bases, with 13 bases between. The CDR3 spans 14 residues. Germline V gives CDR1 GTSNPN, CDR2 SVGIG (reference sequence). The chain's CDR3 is CAWVGQYMNTEAFF. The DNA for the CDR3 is TGTGCCTGGGTTGGACAGTACATGAACACTGAAGCTTTCTTT.

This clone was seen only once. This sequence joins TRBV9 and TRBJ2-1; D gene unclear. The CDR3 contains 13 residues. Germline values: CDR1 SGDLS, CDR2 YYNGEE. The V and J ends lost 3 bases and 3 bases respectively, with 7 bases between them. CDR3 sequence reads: CASSDGLYNEQFF. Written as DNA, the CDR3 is TGTGCCAGCAGCGATGGCCTCTACAATGAGCAGTTCTTC.

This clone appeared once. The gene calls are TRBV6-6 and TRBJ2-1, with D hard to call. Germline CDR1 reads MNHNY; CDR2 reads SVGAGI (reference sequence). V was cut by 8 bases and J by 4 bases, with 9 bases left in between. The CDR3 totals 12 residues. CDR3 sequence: CASGELYNEQFF. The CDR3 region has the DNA TGTGCCAGCGGAGAACTTTACAATGAGCAGTTCTTC.

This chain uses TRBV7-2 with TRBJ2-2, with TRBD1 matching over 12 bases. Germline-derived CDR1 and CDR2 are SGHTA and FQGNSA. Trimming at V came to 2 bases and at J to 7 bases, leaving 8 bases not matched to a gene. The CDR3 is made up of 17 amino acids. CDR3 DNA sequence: TGTGCCAGCAGCTTACGGGCGGGGACAGGGGGCGGCGGGGAGCTGTTTTTT. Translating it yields CASSLRAGTGGGGELFF.

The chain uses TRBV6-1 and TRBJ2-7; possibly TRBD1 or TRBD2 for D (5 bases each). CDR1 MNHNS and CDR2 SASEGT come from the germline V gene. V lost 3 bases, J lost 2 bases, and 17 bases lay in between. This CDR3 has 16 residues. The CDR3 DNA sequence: TGTGCCAGCAGTGACGGGGCCCGGGACGGTACCTACGAGCAGTACTTC. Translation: CASSDGARDGTYEQYF.

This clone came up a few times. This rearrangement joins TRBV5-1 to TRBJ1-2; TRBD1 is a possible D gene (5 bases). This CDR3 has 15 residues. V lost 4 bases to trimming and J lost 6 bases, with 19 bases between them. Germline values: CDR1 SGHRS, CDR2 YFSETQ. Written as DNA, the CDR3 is TGCGCCAGCAGCACCGCCGGGACGGTGGGAAATGGCTACACCTTC. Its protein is CASSTAGTVGNGYTF.

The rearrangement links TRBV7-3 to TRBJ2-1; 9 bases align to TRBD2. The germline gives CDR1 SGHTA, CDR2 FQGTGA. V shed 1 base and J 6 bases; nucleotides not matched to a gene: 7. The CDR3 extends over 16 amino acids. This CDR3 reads CASSLSPAGGTNEQFF. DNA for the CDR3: TGTGCCAGCAGCTTAAGCCCAGCGGGAGGAACCAATGAGCAGTTCTTC.

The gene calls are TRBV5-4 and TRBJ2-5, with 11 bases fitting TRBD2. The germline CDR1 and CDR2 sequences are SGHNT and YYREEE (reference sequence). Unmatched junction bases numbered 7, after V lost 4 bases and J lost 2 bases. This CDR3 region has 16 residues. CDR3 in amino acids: CASSPSGGRIQETQYF. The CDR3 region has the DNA TGTGCCAGCAGCCCTAGCGGGGGGCGTATACAAGAGACCCAGTACTTC.

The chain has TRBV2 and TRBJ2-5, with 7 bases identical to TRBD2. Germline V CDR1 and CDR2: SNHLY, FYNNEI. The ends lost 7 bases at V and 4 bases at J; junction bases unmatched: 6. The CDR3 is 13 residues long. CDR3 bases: TGTGCCAGCATTCCGGGGGAGGGAGAGACCCAGTACTTC. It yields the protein CASIPGEGETQYF.

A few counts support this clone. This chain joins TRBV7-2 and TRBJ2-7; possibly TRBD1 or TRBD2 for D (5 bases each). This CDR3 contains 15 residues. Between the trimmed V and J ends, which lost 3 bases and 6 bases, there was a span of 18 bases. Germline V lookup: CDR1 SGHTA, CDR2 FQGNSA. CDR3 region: CASSFGTLGIREQYF. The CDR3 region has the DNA TGTGCCAGCAGCTTTGGGACCCTCGGGATTCGCGAGCAGTACTTC. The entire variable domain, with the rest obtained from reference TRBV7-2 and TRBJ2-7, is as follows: GAGVSQSPSNKVTEKGKDVELRCDPISGHTALYWYRQSLGQGLEFLIYFQGNSAPDKSGLPSDRFSAERTGGSVSTLTIQRTQQEDSAVYLCASSFGTLGIREQYFGPGTRLTVT.

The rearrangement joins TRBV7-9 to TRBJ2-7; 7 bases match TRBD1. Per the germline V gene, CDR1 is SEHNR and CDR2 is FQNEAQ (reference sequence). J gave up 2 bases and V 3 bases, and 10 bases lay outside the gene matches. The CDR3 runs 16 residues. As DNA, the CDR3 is TGTGCCAGCAGCTTTGATTGGCAGGGGGATACCTACGAGCAGTACTTC. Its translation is CASSFDWQGDTYEQYF.

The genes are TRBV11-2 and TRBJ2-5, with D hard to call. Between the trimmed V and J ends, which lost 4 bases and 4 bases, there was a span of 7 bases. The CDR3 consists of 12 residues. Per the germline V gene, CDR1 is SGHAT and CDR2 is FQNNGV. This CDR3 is CASSSERETQYF. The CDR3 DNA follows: TGTGCCAGCAGCTCGGAGAGAGAGACCCAGTACTTC.

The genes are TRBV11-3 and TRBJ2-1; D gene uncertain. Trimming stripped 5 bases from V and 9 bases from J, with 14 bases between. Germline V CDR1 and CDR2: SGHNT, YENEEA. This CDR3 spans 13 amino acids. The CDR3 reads CASSQTLGSEQFF. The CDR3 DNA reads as TGTGCCAGCAGCCAAACCCTAGGAAGTGAGCAGTTCTTC.

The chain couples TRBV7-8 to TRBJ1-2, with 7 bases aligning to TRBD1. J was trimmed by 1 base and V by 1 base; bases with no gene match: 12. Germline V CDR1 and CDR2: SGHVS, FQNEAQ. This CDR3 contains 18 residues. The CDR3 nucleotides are TGTGCCAGCAGCTTAGGTGGGGCCCCCACAGGGGTTAACTATGGCTACACCTTC. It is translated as CASSLGGAPTGVNYGYTF. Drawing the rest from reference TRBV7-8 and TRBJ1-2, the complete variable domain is GAGVSQSPRYKVAKRGQDVALRCDPISGHVSLFWYQQALGQGPEFLTYFQNEAQLDKSGLPSDRFFAERPEGSVSTLKIQRTQQEDSAVYLCASSLGGAPTGVNYGYTFGSGTRLTVV.

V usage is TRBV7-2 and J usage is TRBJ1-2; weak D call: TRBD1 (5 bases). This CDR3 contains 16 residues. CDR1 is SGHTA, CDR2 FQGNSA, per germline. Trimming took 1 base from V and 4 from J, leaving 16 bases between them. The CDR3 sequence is CASSLDPTGRPYGYTF. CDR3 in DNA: TGTGCCAGCAGCTTAGACCCGACGGGGCGTCCCTATGGCTACACCTTC.

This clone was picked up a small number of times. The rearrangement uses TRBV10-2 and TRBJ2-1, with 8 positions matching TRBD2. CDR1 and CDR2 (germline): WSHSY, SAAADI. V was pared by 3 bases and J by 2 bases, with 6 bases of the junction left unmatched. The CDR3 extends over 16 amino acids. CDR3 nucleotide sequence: TGCGCCAGCAGTGATACTAGCGGTTTAACCTACAATGAGCAGTTCTTC. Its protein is CASSDTSGLTYNEQFF.

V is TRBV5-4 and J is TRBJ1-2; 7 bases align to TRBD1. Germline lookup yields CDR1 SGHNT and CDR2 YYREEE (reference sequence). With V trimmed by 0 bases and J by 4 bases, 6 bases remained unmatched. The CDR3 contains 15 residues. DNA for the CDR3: TGTGCCAGCAGCTTGGAGTCGACAGGGATCTATGGCTACACCTTC. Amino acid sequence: CASSLESTGIYGYTF.

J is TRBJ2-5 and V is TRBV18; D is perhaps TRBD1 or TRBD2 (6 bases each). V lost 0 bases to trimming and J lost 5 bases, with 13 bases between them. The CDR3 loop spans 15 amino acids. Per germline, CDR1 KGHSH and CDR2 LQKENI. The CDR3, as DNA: TGTGCCAGCTCACCACCGGGGGGCAGGTGGGAGACCCAGTACTTC. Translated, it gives CASSPPGGRWETQYF.

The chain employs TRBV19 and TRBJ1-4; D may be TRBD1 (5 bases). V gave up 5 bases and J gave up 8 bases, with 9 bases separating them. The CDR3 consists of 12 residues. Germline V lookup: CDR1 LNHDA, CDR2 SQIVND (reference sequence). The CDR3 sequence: CASSDSAEKLFF. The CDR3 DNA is TGTGCCAGTAGTGACAGCGCCGAAAAACTGTTTTTT.

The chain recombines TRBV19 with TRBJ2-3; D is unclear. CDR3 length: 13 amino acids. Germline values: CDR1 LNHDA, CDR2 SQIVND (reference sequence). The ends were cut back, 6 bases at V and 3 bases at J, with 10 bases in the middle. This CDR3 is CASRGYETDTQYF. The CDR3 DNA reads TGTGCCAGTAGGGGATACGAGACAGATACGCAGTATTTT.

The CDR3 DNA follows: TGTGCCAGCAGTTCGACGGCAGGACGGCCCCAGCATTTT. Amino acid sequence: CASSSTAGRPQHF. This chain connects TRBV6-5 to TRBJ1-5; no clear D. The CDR3 totals 13 residues. Per germline, CDR1 MNHEY and CDR2 SVGAGI. V was shortened by 4 bases and J by 9 bases, with 13 bases between the two germline ends.

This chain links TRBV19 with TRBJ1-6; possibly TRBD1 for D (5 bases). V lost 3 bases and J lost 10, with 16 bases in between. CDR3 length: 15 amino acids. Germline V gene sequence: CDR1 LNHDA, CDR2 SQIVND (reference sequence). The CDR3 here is CASSIDATAGSPLHF. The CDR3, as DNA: TGTGCCAGTAGTATTGATGCGACAGCTGGGTCACCCCTCCACTTT.

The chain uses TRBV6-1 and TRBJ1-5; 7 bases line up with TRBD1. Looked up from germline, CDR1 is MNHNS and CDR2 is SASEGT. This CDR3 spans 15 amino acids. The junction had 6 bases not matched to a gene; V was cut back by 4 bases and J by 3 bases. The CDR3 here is CASSGPDRFNQPQHF. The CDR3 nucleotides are TGTGCCAGCAGTGGCCCGGACAGGTTCAATCAGCCCCAGCATTTT.

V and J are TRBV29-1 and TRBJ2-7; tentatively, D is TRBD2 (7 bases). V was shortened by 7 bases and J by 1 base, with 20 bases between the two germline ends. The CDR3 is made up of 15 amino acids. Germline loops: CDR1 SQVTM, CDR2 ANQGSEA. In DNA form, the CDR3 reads TGCAGCGGCAAAGCCGCAGAGGGGGGGTCCTACGAGCAGTACTTC. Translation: CSGKAAEGGSYEQYF.

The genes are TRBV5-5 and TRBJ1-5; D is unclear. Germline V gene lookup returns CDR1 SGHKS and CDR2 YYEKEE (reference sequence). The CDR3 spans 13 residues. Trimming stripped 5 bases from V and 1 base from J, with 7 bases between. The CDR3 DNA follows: TGTGCCAGCAGTCCTGGGAGCAATCAGCCCCAGCATTTT. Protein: CASSPGSNQPQHF.

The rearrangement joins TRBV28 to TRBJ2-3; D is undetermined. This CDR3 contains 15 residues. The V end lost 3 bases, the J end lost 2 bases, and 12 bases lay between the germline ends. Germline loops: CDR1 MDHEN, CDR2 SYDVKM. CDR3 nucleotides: TGTGCCAGCAGTTTCGCCAGCCGTATCACAGATACGCAGTATTTT. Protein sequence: CASSFASRITDTQYF.